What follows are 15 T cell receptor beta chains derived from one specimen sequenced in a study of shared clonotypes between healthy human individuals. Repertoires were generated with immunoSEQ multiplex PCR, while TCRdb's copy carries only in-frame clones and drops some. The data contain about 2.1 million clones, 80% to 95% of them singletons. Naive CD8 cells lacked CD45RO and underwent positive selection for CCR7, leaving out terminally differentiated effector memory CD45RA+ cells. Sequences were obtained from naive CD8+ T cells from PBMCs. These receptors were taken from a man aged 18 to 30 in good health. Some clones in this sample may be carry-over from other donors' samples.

The CDR3 bases are TGTGCCGGATGGACAGGAGGTCGGGAACGGTATGGCTACACCTTC. It translates to CAGWTGGRERYGYTF. The chain recombines TRBV2 with TRBJ1-2; 7 bases agree with TRBD1. Germline values: CDR1 SNHLY, CDR2 FYNNEI. Trimming cost V 11 bases and J 5 bases; bases outside gene matches: 17. The CDR3 totals 15 residues. Full variable domain (remainder filled in from reference TRBV2 and TRBJ1-2): EPEVTQTPSHQVTQMGQEVILRCVPISNHLYFYWYRQILGQKVEFLVSFYNNEISEKSEIFDDQFSVERPDGSNFTLKIRSTKLEDSAMYFCAGWTGGRERYGYTFGSGTRLTVV.

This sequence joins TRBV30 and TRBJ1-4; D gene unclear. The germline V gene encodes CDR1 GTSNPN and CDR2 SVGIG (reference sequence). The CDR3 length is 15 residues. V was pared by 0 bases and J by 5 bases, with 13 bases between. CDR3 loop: CAWSVIGGPNEKLFF. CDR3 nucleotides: TGTGCCTGGAGTGTAATAGGAGGACCAAATGAAAAACTGTTTTTT.

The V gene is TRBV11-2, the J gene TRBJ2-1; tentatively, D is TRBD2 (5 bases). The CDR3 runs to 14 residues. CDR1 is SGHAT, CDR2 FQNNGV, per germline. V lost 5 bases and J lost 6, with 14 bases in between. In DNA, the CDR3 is TGTGCCAGCAGCCAGACCCTCGCGGGCAATGAGCAGTTCTTC. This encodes CASSQTLAGNEQFF.

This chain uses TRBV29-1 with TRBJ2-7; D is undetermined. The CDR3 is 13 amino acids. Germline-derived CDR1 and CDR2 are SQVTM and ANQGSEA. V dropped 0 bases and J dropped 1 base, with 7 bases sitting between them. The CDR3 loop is CSVEDGLSYEQYF. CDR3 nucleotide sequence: TGCAGCGTTGAAGACGGATTATCCTACGAGCAGTACTTC.

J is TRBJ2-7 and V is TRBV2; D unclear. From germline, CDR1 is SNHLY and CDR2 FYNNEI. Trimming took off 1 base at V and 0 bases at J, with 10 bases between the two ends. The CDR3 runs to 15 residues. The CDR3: CASSEDPAYSYEQYF. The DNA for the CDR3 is TGTGCCAGCAGTGAAGATCCGGCCTACTCCTACGAGCAGTACTTC.

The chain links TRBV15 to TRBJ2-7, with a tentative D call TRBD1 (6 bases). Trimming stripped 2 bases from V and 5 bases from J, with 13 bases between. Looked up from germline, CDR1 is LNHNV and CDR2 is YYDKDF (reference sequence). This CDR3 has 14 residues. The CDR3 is CATSRLQGYDEQYF. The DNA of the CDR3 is TGTGCCACCAGCAGACTACAGGGATACGACGAGCAGTACTTC.

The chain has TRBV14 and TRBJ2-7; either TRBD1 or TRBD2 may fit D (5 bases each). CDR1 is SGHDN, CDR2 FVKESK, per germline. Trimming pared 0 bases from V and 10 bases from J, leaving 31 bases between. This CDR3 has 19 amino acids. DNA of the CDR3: TGTGCCAGCAGCCAAGATTGGGACGTAGTGACAGATGGGATCCAGGTCCAGTACTTC. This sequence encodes CASSQDWDVVTDGIQVQYF.

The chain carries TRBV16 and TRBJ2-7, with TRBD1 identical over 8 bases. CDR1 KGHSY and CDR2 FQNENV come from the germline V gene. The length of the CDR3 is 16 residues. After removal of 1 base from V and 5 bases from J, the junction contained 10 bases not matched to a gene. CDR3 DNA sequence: TGTGCCAGCAGCCAATTTCCCTCACAGGGGGTTCACGAGCAGTACTTC. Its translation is CASSQFPSQGVHEQYF.

CDR3 protein: CASSQRTAGNTIYF. Here the CDR3 DNA reads TGCGCCAGCAGCCAAAGGACAGCCGGAAACACCATATATTTT. V gene TRBV4-3 combines with J gene TRBJ1-3; D might be TRBD1 (6 bases). Germline CDR1 and CDR2: LGHNA and YSLEER. The germline V and J ends were trimmed by 2 bases and 4 bases, with 9 bases remaining between them. The CDR3 length is 14 residues.

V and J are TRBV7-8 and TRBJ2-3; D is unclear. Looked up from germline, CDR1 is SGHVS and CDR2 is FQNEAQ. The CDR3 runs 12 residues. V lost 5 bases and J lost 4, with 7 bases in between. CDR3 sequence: CASSRGPDTQYF. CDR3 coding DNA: TGTGCCAGCAGCCGTGGGCCAGATACGCAGTATTTT.

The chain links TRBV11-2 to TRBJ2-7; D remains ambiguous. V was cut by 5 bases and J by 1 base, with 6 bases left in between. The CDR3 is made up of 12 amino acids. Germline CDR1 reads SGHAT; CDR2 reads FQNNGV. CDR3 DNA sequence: TGTGCCAGCAGCATAAAGTCCTACGAGCAGTACTTC. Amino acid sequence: CASSIKSYEQYF.

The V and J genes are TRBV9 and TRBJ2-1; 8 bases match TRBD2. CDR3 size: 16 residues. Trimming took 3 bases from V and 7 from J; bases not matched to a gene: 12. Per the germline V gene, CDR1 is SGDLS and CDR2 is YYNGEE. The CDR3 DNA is TGTGCCAGCAGCGAGACAAGCGGGAGAGCGGAGAATGAGCAGTTCTTC. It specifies CASSETSGRAENEQFF.

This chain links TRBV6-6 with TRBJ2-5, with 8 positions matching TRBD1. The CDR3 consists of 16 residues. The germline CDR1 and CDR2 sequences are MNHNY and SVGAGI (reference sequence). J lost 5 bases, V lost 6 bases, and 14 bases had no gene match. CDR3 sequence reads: CASRYTTDRVRETQYF. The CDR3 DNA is TGTGCCAGCAGGTACACGACGGACAGGGTTAGGGAGACCCAGTACTTC.

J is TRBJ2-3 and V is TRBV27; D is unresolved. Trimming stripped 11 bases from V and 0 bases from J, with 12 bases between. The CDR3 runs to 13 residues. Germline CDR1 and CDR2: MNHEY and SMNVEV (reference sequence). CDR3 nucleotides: TGTGCCTGCGGCGGATTTAGCACAGATACGCAGTATTTT. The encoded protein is CACGGFSTDTQYF.

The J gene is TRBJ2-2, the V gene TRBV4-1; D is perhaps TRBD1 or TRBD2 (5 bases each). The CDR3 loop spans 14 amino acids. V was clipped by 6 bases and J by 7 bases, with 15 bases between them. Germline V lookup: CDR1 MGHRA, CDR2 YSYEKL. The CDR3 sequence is CASSYGRGVGELFF. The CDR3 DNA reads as TGCGCCAGCAGTTACGGGCGAGGGGTCGGGGAGCTGTTTTTT.